Below are 9 T cell receptor beta chains sequenced from a single sample in a study of post-analysis software for immune sequencing data. Regarding the study as a whole: Patients carried roughly five TRBV segments more frequently than controls did, and TRBV5-6, TRBV5-1 and TRBV20-1 were among them.

Antigens of these TCRs are unknown. Unique-molecular-identifier-tagged TCR beta cDNA libraries were used. TCRdb re-analysed the PCR reads in MiXCR, keeping a single row per CDR3 protein. There are roughly 620,000 distinct CDR3 sequences in the sample; roughly 40% occur only once, and about 1.5% lies in the top ten. Sequencing was carried out using blood. Receptor source: a girl aged 5-17 years with multiple sclerosis.

This clonotype has more than one count but fewer than ten. The gene calls are TRBV5-5 and TRBJ2-1; 10 bases agree with TRBD2. This CDR3 region has 16 residues. Losses at the gene ends were 0 bases for V and 6 bases for J; bases not matched to a gene: 6. Looked up from germline, CDR1 is SGHKS and CDR2 is YYEKEE (reference sequence). CDR3 DNA: TGTGCCAGCAGCTTGGGGCCACTAGCGGGGCGCAATGAGCAGTTCTTC. This translates into CASSLGPLAGRNEQFF. Combining the CDR3 with reference TRBV5-5 and TRBJ2-1 gives the whole variable domain DAGVTQSPTHLIKTRGQQVTLRCSPISGHKSVSWYQQVLGQGPQFIFQYYEKEERGRGNFPDRFSARQFPNYSSELNVNALLLGDSALYLCASSLGPLAGRNEQFFGPGTRLTVL.

The chain combines TRBV10-3 with TRBJ2-1; D possibly matches TRBD1 or TRBD2 (5 bases each). The V gene's germline CDR1 is ENHRY and CDR2 SYGVKD. The V end lost 2 bases, the J end lost 4 bases, and 12 bases lay between the germline ends. This CDR3 has 15 amino acids. CDR3 residues: CAISEGGSPYNEQFF. The DNA for the CDR3 is TGTGCCATCAGTGAGGGGGGAAGTCCTTACAATGAGCAGTTCTTC.

This sequence joins TRBV11-2 and TRBJ1-5; no firm D call. CDR3 size: 17 residues. Germline V lookup: CDR1 SGHAT, CDR2 FQNNGV. The V gene lost 3 bases and the J gene lost 3 bases, with 18 bases spanning the gap. The CDR3 nucleotides are TGTGCCAGCAGCTTCGCCCCGGGAGCGGAGATCAATCAGCCCCAGCATTTT. Translating gives CASSFAPGAEINQPQHF.

The V gene is TRBV27, the J gene TRBJ1-2, with TRBD1 matching 8 bases. The CDR3 sequence is 16 residues long. V was pared by 5 bases and J by 4 bases, with 12 bases of the junction left unmatched. CDR1 is MNHEY and CDR2 is SMNVEV in the germline V gene (reference sequence). The CDR3 DNA reads TGTGCCAGCAGTCCGGAGGGACAGGTCGACCTCTATGGCTACACCTTC. Translating it yields CASSPEGQVDLYGYTF.

The chain couples TRBV7-9 to TRBJ2-5, with a tentative D call TRBD1 (6 bases). The germline V and J ends were trimmed by 4 bases and 6 bases, with 12 bases remaining between them. CDR1 SEHNR and CDR2 FQNEAQ come from the germline V gene (reference sequence). This CDR3 region has 13 residues. DNA of the CDR3: TGTGCCAGCAGCTCTGGACAGCAACAGACCCAGTACTTC. Amino acid sequence: CASSSGQQQTQYF.

The chain has TRBV5-1 and TRBJ1-2, with 10 nucleotides matching TRBD1. V lost 7 bases to trimming and J lost 3 bases; unmatched junction nucleotides: 6. Per germline, CDR1 SGHRS and CDR2 YFSETQ. CDR3 length equals 14 residues. The CDR3 sequence is CASGQTGGDYGYTF. CDR3 bases: TGCGCCAGCGGTCAGACAGGGGGCGACTATGGCTACACCTTC. Looking up the rest from reference TRBV5-1 and TRBJ1-2 gives the full variable domain: KAGVTQTPRYLIKTRGQQVTLSCSPISGHRSVSWYQQTPGQGLQFLFEYFSETQRNKGNFPGRFSGRQFSNSRSEMNVSTLELGDSALYLCASGQTGGDYGYTFGSGTRLTVV.

The gene calls are TRBV10-3 and TRBJ2-3, with 13 nucleotides matching TRBD2. CDR1 is ENHRY, CDR2 SYGVKD, per germline. The V segment lost 3 bases and the J segment 0 bases; nucleotides outside the gene matches: 21. This CDR3 is built from 23 residues. Here the CDR3 DNA reads TGTGCCATCAGTGACGTAGTCGCATCGGGGACTAGCGGGACCTTCCTTAGCACAGATACGCAGTATTTT. The encoded protein is CAISDVVASGTSGTFLSTDTQYF.

V usage is TRBV12-3 or TRBV12-4 and J usage is TRBJ2-5, with TRBD2 as a possible D gene (6 bases). The CDR3 is 13 amino acids. The germline V and J ends were trimmed by 6 bases and 1 base, with 9 bases remaining between them. CDR3 nucleotide sequence: TGTGCCAGCAGAACTAGCAGCCAAGAGACCCAGTACTTC. As protein: CASRTSSQETQYF.

The V call is TRBV3-1, the J call TRBJ2-1; unclear D gene. The V end was cut by 4 bases, the J end by 7 bases, with 11 bases between. The CDR3 is made up of 13 amino acids. The germline V gene has CDR1 LGHDT and CDR2 YNNKEL (reference sequence). CDR3 DNA sequence: TGTGCCAGCAGCCGCACAGAACTTAATGAGCAGTTCTTC. Residues: CASSRTELNEQFF.